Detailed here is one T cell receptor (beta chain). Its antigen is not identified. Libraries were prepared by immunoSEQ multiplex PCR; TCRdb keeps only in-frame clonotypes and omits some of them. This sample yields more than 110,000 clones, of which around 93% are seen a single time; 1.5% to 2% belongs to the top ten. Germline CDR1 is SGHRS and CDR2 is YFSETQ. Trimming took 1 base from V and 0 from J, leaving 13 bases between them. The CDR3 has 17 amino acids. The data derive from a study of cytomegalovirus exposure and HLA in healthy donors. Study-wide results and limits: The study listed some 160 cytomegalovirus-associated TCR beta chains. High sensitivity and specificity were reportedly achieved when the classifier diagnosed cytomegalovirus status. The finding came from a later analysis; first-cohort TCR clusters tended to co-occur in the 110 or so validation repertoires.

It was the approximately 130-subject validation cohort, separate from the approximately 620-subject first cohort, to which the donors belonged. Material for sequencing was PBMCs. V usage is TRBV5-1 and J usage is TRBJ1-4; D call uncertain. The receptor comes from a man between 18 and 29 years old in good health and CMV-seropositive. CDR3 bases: TGCGCCAGCAGCTTGAAGCTCCTCGGAGCAACTAATGAAAAACTGTTTTTT. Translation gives CASSLKLLGATNEKLFF.